These 25 T cell receptor beta chains were sequenced from one sample in a study of blood T cell repertoires in COVID-19. Clones were read by immunoSEQ multiplex PCR, and TCRdb kept only the in-frame ones, dropping some. Of 350,000 to 400,000 clones listed, more than 70% are singletons. The sequenced sample consisted of peripheral blood. The source of these receptors is a woman between 25 and 40 years old with COVID-19, enrolled during active disease.

This chain links TRBV19 with TRBJ1-1, with 8 positions matching TRBD1. The CDR3 is made up of 14 amino acids. With 4 bases clipped from V and 11 bases from J, the junction kept 12 bases outside the gene matches. The V gene's germline CDR1 is LNHDA and CDR2 SQIVND (reference sequence). CDR3 DNA sequence: TGTGCCAGTAGTACTCAGGGACAGGCCGCACGGGCTTTCTTT. Its protein is CASSTQGQAARAFF. Full variable domain (missing parts from reference TRBV19 and TRBJ1-1): DGGITQSPKYLFRKEGQNVTLSCEQNLNHDAMYWYRQDPGQGLRLIYYSQIVNDFQKGDIAEGYSVSREKKESFPLTVTSAQKNPTAFYLCASSTQGQAARAFFGQGTRLTVV.

This rearrangement joins TRBV29-1 to TRBJ2-1; TRBD2 might be the D (5 bases). The CDR3 sequence is 14 residues long. The germline V gene encodes CDR1 SQVTM and CDR2 ANQGSEA. V was shortened by 5 bases and J by 8 bases, with 19 bases between the two germline ends. The CDR3 here is CSVRRLVARDEQFF. The CDR3, as DNA: TGCAGCGTTCGTAGGCTAGTTGCGAGGGATGAGCAGTTCTTC.

The chain employs TRBV18 and TRBJ2-3; tentative D call: TRBD1 (6 bases). CDR1 is KGHSH, CDR2 LQKENI, per germline. Trimming pared 3 bases from V and 2 bases from J, leaving 9 bases between. This CDR3 has 14 residues. CDR3 nucleotides: TGTGCCAGCTCACCGTACAGGGACACAGATACGCAGTATTTT. It is translated as CASSPYRDTDTQYF.

V and J are TRBV9 and TRBJ2-3; 9 nucleotides align to TRBD2. Germline V gene lookup returns CDR1 SGDLS and CDR2 YYNGEE. CDR3 length: 15 amino acids. V shed 0 bases and J 5 bases; nucleotides not matched to a gene: 4. CDR3 DNA sequence: TGTGCCAGCAGCGTAGGCGGGAGGGCCGGAGATACGCAGTATTTT. Encoded protein: CASSVGGRAGDTQYF.

The CDR3 DNA reads as TGCGCCAGCAGCCACAATCCCAGGGGGCCGGGGACCGGGGAGCTGTTTTTT. It translates to CASSHNPRGPGTGELFF. The rearrangement links TRBV4-1 to TRBJ2-2; 8 bases are shared with TRBD1. CDR3 length: 17 amino acids. Per germline, CDR1 MGHRA and CDR2 YSYEKL. V lost 3 bases to trimming and J lost 5 bases; unmatched junction nucleotides: 11.

This chain joins TRBV4-3 and TRBJ2-3; 11 bases are a match to TRBD2. In germline, CDR1 is LGHNA, CDR2 YSLEER. Trimming at V came to 0 bases and at J to 5 bases, leaving 7 bases not matched to a gene. CDR3 length: 17 amino acids. The CDR3 loop is CASSQDLSGGALDTQYF. CDR3 in DNA: TGCGCCAGCAGCCAAGATCTTAGCGGGGGGGCCTTAGATACGCAGTATTTT.

The chain combines TRBV28 with TRBJ1-2; 8 positions agree with TRBD1. The CDR3 loop spans 12 amino acids. The V segment lost 8 bases and the J segment 2 bases; nucleotides outside the gene matches: 1. The germline CDR1 and CDR2 sequences are MDHEN and SYDVKM. The CDR3 DNA reads as TGTGCCAGCGGGGACAGGAACTATGGCTACACCTTC. It codes for CASGDRNYGYTF.

The gene calls are TRBV6-2 or TRBV6-3 and TRBJ1-2; no clear D. From germline, CDR1 is MNHEY and CDR2 SVGEGT. The CDR3 covers 14 residues. Trimming took 6 bases from V and 1 from J, leaving 12 bases between them. The DNA for the CDR3 is TGTGCCAGCAGCTGGCCGGGAAGTAACTATGGCTACACCTTC. Encoded protein: CASSWPGSNYGYTF.

The CDR3 region is CATSGYGGIFTDTQYF. The CDR3 DNA is TGTGCCACCAGTGGCTATGGCGGGATCTTCACAGATACGCAGTATTTT. The genes are TRBV24-1 and TRBJ2-3, with a possible D match to TRBD2 (6 bases). Germline V gene lookup returns CDR1 KGHDR and CDR2 SFDVKD. CDR3 length: 16 residues. V gave up 5 bases and J gave up 2 bases, with 16 bases separating them.

The chain carries TRBV7-9 and TRBJ1-2; the D gene is possibly TRBD1 (5 bases). Germline-derived CDR1 and CDR2 are SEHNR and FQNEAQ (reference sequence). The CDR3 extends over 15 amino acids. The V and J ends lost 5 bases and 6 bases respectively, with 19 bases between them. Here the CDR3 reads CASSLGDSLGDGYTF. The CDR3 nucleotides are TGTGCCAGCAGCCTGGGGGACTCCCTAGGGGATGGCTACACCTTC. The full variable domain, its missing parts supplied by reference TRBV7-9 and TRBJ1-2, is DTGVSQNPRHKITKRGQNVTFRCDPISEHNRLYWYRQTLGQGPEFLTYFQNEAQLEKSRLLSDRFSAERPKGSFSTLEIQRTEQGDSAMYLCASSLGDSLGDGYTFGSGTRLTVV.

The gene calls are TRBV9 and TRBJ1-2; 8 nucleotides match TRBD1. Germline V gene data show CDR1 as SGDLS and CDR2 as YYNGEE. The V and J ends lost 2 bases and 6 bases, in that order; junction bases with no gene match: 9. The CDR3 has 15 amino acids. CDR3 loop: CASSVQTRGLDGYTF. As DNA, the CDR3 is TGTGCCAGCAGCGTTCAAACCAGGGGGCTTGATGGCTACACCTTC.

The V and J genes are TRBV24-1 and TRBJ2-3; TRBD2 matches at 7 bases. Germline lookup yields CDR1 KGHDR and CDR2 SFDVKD. With V trimmed by 4 bases and J by 6 bases, 12 bases remained unmatched. CDR3 size: 16 residues. The CDR3 DNA is TGTGCCACCAGTGACCCCCGGGGGGTAGCCAGGGATACGCAGTATTTT. Translated: CATSDPRGVARDTQYF.

The chain combines TRBV4-3 with TRBJ2-1, with D possibly being TRBD2 (6 bases). CDR1 is LGHNA, CDR2 YSLEER, per germline. This CDR3 region has 16 residues. The V and J ends lost 5 bases and 3 bases respectively, with 17 bases between them. The CDR3 loop is CASSLGPGVLYNEQFF. The DNA of the CDR3 is TGCGCCAGCAGCTTGGGGCCGGGAGTTCTCTACAATGAGCAGTTCTTC.

This clone appeared a few times. CDR3 DNA sequence: TGTGCCAGCAGTGACAGGGGAAGAGCTTTCTTT. Its translation is CASSDRGRAFF. V and J are TRBV14 and TRBJ1-1; 8 bases map to TRBD1. The CDR3 is made up of 11 amino acids. V shed 6 bases, J shed 10 bases, and the junction held 4 bases outside the gene matches. Germline V gives CDR1 SGHDN, CDR2 FVKESK.

V is TRBV5-4 and J is TRBJ1-2, with a tentative D call TRBD1 (5 bases). Trimming pared 4 bases from V and 0 bases from J, leaving 13 bases between. The length of the CDR3 is 15 residues. Germline V lookup: CDR1 SGHNT, CDR2 YYREEE (reference sequence). The CDR3 protein is CASSQGLRPNYGYTF. The CDR3 nucleotides read TGTGCCAGCAGCCAGGGCCTTCGGCCTAACTATGGCTACACCTTC.

This chain joins TRBV28 and TRBJ2-1, with 14 bases matching TRBD2. V dropped 6 bases and J dropped 4; count of bases not matched to a gene: 8. The CDR3 covers 17 residues. CDR1 is MDHEN and CDR2 is SYDVKM in the germline V gene. The CDR3 loop reads CASSPGLAGAIYNEQFF. The DNA of the CDR3 is TGTGCCAGCAGCCCGGGACTAGCGGGGGCCATTTACAATGAGCAGTTCTTC.

The chain couples TRBV3-1 (or the pseudogene TRBV3-2) to TRBJ2-1; the match to TRBD2 covers 10 bases. The V gene end was trimmed by 1 base and the J gene end by 2 bases; junction bases not matched to a gene: 2. The CDR3 is 16 residues long. CDR1 is LGHDT and CDR2 is YNNKEL in the germline V gene (reference sequence). The CDR3 sequence is CASSQGSGGAYNEQFF. The CDR3 bases are TGTGCCAGCAGCCAAGGGAGCGGGGGGGCCTACAATGAGCAGTTCTTC.

The chain uses TRBV7-9 and TRBJ2-2; TRBD2 is a possible D gene (5 bases). Germline V gene data show CDR1 as SEHNR and CDR2 as FQNEAQ (reference sequence). Trimming cost V 2 bases and J 1 base, with 11 bases left between them. CDR3 length: 16 residues. CDR3 sequence (DNA): TGTGCCAGCAGCTTATTCTCCGGGGAGAACACCGGGGAGCTGTTTTTT. Protein: CASSLFSGENTGELFF.

V usage is TRBV9 and J usage is TRBJ1-2, with TRBD1 as a possible D gene (5 bases). CDR3 size: 15 residues. CDR1 is SGDLS, CDR2 YYNGEE, per germline. Trimming removed 3 bases from V and 0 bases from J, with 12 bases in between. The CDR3, as DNA: TGTGCCAGCAGCGCGCGGGGAGGGGCTAACTATGGCTACACCTTC. It translates to CASSARGGANYGYTF. Together with reference TRBV9 and TRBJ1-2, the CDR3 gives the full variable domain: DSGVTQTPKHLITATGQRVTLRCSPRSGDLSVYWYQQSLDQGLQFLIQYYNGEERAKGNILERFSAQQFPDLHSELNLSSLELGDSALYFCASSARGGANYGYTFGSGTRLTVV.

In this sample, this clone turned up once. The chain employs TRBV29-1 and TRBJ2-1; D is unclear. The V and J ends lost 5 bases and 7 bases respectively, with 9 bases between them. The CDR3 is made up of 11 amino acids. Germline assignment: CDR1 SQVTM and CDR2 ANQGSEA. The CDR3 region is CSVPRLNEQFF. The CDR3 DNA reads as TGCAGCGTTCCGAGGCTTAATGAGCAGTTCTTC.

This clone has a single count. This chain uses TRBV12-5 with TRBJ2-3, with 8 bases lining up with TRBD2. V lost 7 bases, J lost 1 base, and 16 bases stayed unmatched. Germline CDR1 and CDR2: LGHNT and FRNRAP. This CDR3 comprises 18 residues. CDR3 loop: CASATLVGGRLGTDTQYF. CDR3 nucleotide sequence: TGTGCTAGTGCCACCTTAGTGGGCGGGAGGCTAGGCACAGATACGCAGTATTTT.

The DNA for the CDR3 is TGTGCCAGCAGCGTCCCGGGACTAGCGACAGACACCGGGGAGCTGTTTTTT. The encoded protein is CASSVPGLATDTGELFF. The chain joins TRBV9 to TRBJ2-2; 10 bases align to TRBD2. Germline CDR1 is SGDLS and CDR2 is YYNGEE. With 2 bases clipped from V and 3 bases from J, the junction kept 7 bases outside the gene matches. This CDR3 has 17 residues.

This clone was detected only a few times. The chain has TRBV6-5 and TRBJ1-6; 7 bases are a match to TRBD1. With 7 bases clipped from V and 0 bases from J, the junction kept 3 bases outside the gene matches. Germline V lookup: CDR1 MNHEY, CDR2 SVGAGI. CDR3 length: 15 residues. CDR3 amino acids: CASTRDSSYNSPLHF. In nucleotides, the CDR3 is TGTGCCAGCACCCGGGACAGCTCCTATAATTCACCCCTCCACTTT.

CDR3 protein: CASSQEGGRVTDTQYF. The CDR3, as DNA: TGCGCCAGCAGCCAAGAGGGCGGGAGGGTAACAGATACGCAGTATTTT. This rearrangement joins TRBV4-3 to TRBJ2-3; TRBD2 matches at 9 bases. The germline V gene has CDR1 LGHNA and CDR2 YSLEER. V was pared by 0 bases and J by 3 bases, with 4 bases of the junction left unmatched. The CDR3 extends over 16 amino acids.

The chain combines TRBV4-1 with TRBJ2-5; 8 bases are a match to TRBD2. This CDR3 region has 18 residues. The V gene end was trimmed by 4 bases and the J gene end by 3 bases; junction bases not matched to a gene: 16. Germline loops: CDR1 MGHRA, CDR2 YSYEKL. The CDR3 sequence is CASSPYPPDSGAKETQYF. The CDR3 DNA is TGCGCCAGCAGCCCCTACCCCCCCGATAGCGGGGCTAAAGAGACCCAGTACTTC.